This passage covers 19 T cell receptor beta chains from one sample sequenced in a study of T-cell memory formation after mild COVID-19. MiXCR, run by TCRdb on the 5' RACE reads, gives a single entry per CDR3 protein. The repertoire holds about half a million distinct CDR3 sequences, with over 15% as singletons. Sequencing was performed on PBMCs or a T cell subset sorted from them (not recorded which). These receptors were collected from an adult woman who had mild COVID-19 (a few samples of this study predate the infection). Cell type and time point are not known.

In nucleotides, the CDR3 is TGTGCCAGCAGCTTCACAGGGGTTTCTAATGAAAAACTGTTTTTT. Translated: CASSFTGVSNEKLFF. The gene calls are TRBV7-9 and TRBJ1-4, with 7 bases fitting TRBD1. V trimming: 3 bases; J trimming: 3 bases; junction bases outside the gene matches: 4. CDR1 SEHNR and CDR2 FQNEAQ come from the germline V gene (reference sequence). The CDR3 extends over 15 amino acids.

On this clonotype: An end of the junction does not agree with germline; a read error may underlie this. The chain is built from TRBV30 and TRBJ1-1; D remains ambiguous. Germline values: CDR1 GTSNPN, CDR2 SVGIG (reference sequence). The length of the CDR3 is 11 residues. As DNA, the CDR3 is TGCGAGGGCAGGTGGACCACTGAAGCTTTCTTT. The encoded protein is CEGRWTTEAFF. Complete variable domain (other parts from reference TRBV30 and TRBJ1-1): SQTIHQWPATLVQPVGSPLSLECTVEGTSNPNLYWYRQAAGRGLQLLFYSVGIGQISSEVPQNLSASRPQDRQFILSSKKLLLSDSGFYLCEGRWTTEAFFGQGTRLTVV.

This clonotype was counted a few times. This rearrangement joins TRBV7-9 to TRBJ2-7; perhaps TRBD2 as D (6 bases). V lost 5 bases to trimming and J lost 1 base, with 15 bases between them. The CDR3 totals 15 residues. Germline CDR1 and CDR2: SEHNR and FQNEAQ (reference sequence). CDR3 sequence reads: CASSPGPRGSYEQYF. The CDR3 DNA sequence: TGTGCCAGCAGCCCCGGTCCGCGGGGTTCCTACGAGCAGTACTTC.

This clonotype occurred a few times. The chain has TRBV30 and TRBJ2-1, with 12 nucleotides matching TRBD2. Germline-derived CDR1 and CDR2 are GTSNPN and SVGIG (reference sequence). The V segment lost 4 bases and the J segment 7 bases; nucleotides outside the gene matches: 2. The CDR3 length is 13 residues. The CDR3 here is CAWTSGRVNEQFF. CDR3 nucleotides: TGTGCCTGGACTAGCGGGAGGGTTAATGAGCAGTTCTTC.

The chain combines TRBV7-3 with TRBJ2-3; the D gene is possibly TRBD1 (5 bases). Trimming shortened V by 3 bases and J by 0 bases, and 10 bases separated the two germline ends. The CDR3 length is 15 residues. Germline-derived CDR1 and CDR2 are SGHTA and FQGTGA. The CDR3 DNA reads as TGTGCCAGCAGCTTTGGGGCAGGGAGCACAGATACGCAGTATTTT. The encoded protein is CASSFGAGSTDTQYF.

This clonotype has a handful of counts. This chain's CDR3 is CSATNSGREVYEQYF. The CDR3 DNA reads TGCAGTGCTACCAATAGCGGGAGAGAGGTCTACGAGCAGTACTTC. The chain uses TRBV20-1 and TRBJ2-7; the match to TRBD2 covers 9 bases. Germline assignment: CDR1 DFQATT and CDR2 SNEGSKA (reference sequence). Losses at the gene ends were 4 bases for V and 3 bases for J; bases not matched to a gene: 10. The CDR3 sequence is 15 residues long.

The chain is built from TRBV7-9 and TRBJ2-2; 8 positions agree with TRBD1. The germline V gene has CDR1 SEHNR and CDR2 FQNEAQ (reference sequence). V was clipped by 1 base and J by 9 bases; unmatched bases: 4. CDR3 length: 14 residues. The CDR3 DNA follows: TGTGCCAGCAGCTTAGGGACAGGGAACCGGGAGCTGTTTTTT. Its protein is CASSLGTGNRELFF.

This clonotype was seen repeatedly, ten times or more. The chain uses TRBV29-1 and TRBJ2-2, with D possibly TRBD2 on 5 matching bases. V lost 2 bases and J lost 4, with 11 bases in between. This CDR3 is built from 14 residues. The germline CDR1 and CDR2 sequences are SQVTM and ANQGSEA. The CDR3 DNA follows: TGCAGCGTTGAATCCGGGGTGGCCACCGGGGAGCTGTTTTTT. This translates into CSVESGVATGELFF.

This clonotype was seen more than once but under ten times. This sequence joins TRBV7-2 and TRBJ2-1; unclear D gene. V was shortened by 3 bases and J by 2 bases, with 5 bases between the two germline ends. Germline V gives CDR1 SGHTA, CDR2 FQGNSA. This CDR3 has 13 amino acids. CDR3 residues: CASSLQAYNEQFF. For the CDR3, the DNA is TGTGCCAGCAGCTTGCAGGCCTACAATGAGCAGTTCTTC.

The chain recombines TRBV25-1 with TRBJ2-1; 7 bases align to TRBD1. Germline CDR1 and CDR2: MGHDK and SYGVNS. After removal of 6 bases from V and 9 bases from J, the junction contained 11 bases not matched to a gene. The CDR3 covers 14 residues. Here the CDR3 DNA reads TGTGCCAGCAGGGAGACAGGGAGATCGGGTGAGCAGTTCTTC. This codes for CASRETGRSGEQFF.

This clonotype has only a few counts. The J gene is TRBJ2-2, the V gene TRBV5-6; D may be TRBD2 (6 bases). Germline values: CDR1 SGHDT, CDR2 YYEEEE. With 0 bases removed from V and 5 bases from J, the gap between germline ends came to 14 bases. The CDR3 sequence is 16 residues long. The CDR3, as DNA: TGTGCCAGCAGCTTGGTTGGTAGCGGAACTACCGGGGAGCTGTTTTTT. Amino acid sequence: CASSLVGSGTTGELFF.

At least ten counts were recorded for this clonotype. This chain uses TRBV15 with TRBJ1-2; 9 nucleotides align to TRBD1. The junction had 8 bases not matched to a gene; V was cut back by 2 bases and J by 7 bases. This CDR3 has 15 amino acids. The germline V gene encodes CDR1 LNHNV and CDR2 YYDKDF (reference sequence). CDR3 coding DNA: TGTGCCACCAGCAGACCGGGACAGGGTTCGTTTGGCTACACCTTC. This translates into CATSRPGQGSFGYTF.

This clonotype has ten or more counts. The genes are TRBV4-3 and TRBJ2-1; no reliable D call. The CDR3 is made up of 13 amino acids. Germline values: CDR1 LGHNA, CDR2 YSLEER. Trimming left V 1 base short and J 8 bases short, with 9 bases between. CDR3 sequence: CASSQGLSYEQFF. CDR3 nucleotide sequence: TGCGCCAGCAGCCAAGGACTCTCATATGAGCAGTTCTTC.

In its sample, this clonotype was seen a few times. The rearrangement links TRBV3-1 to TRBJ2-1; 9 bases agree with TRBD2. V lost 3 bases to trimming and J lost 1 base; unmatched junction nucleotides: 13. Germline CDR1 is LGHDT and CDR2 is YNNKEL (reference sequence). The CDR3 loop spans 19 amino acids. The chain's CDR3 is CASSQRPIHSGSSYNEQFF. CDR3 nucleotide sequence: TGTGCCAGCAGCCAGCGACCCATACATAGCGGGAGTTCCTACAATGAGCAGTTCTTC.

This sequence joins TRBV20-1 and TRBJ2-7, with TRBD2 identical over 13 bases. V trimming: 6 bases; J trimming: 7 bases; junction bases outside the gene matches: 9. Germline values: CDR1 DFQATT, CDR2 SNEGSKA (reference sequence). CDR3 length equals 14 residues. In DNA form, the CDR3 reads TGCAGTGCAGAAGGACTAGCGGGGGCTAGGGAGCAGTACTTC. This gives the protein CSAEGLAGAREQYF.

This clonotype was counted between two and nine times. The rearrangement links TRBV5-1 to TRBJ2-3; D not resolved. The germline gives CDR1 SGHRS, CDR2 YFSETQ. CDR3 length: 15 amino acids. The V gene lost 4 bases and the J gene lost 4 bases, with 16 bases spanning the gap. CDR3 amino acids: CASSLDLLLADTQYF. CDR3 DNA sequence: TGCGCCAGCAGCCTGGACCTTCTTTTAGCAGATACGCAGTATTTT.

This chain connects TRBV7-8 to TRBJ2-1; 8 bases are shared with TRBD2. J lost 4 bases, V lost 1 base, and 6 bases had no gene match. Germline assignment: CDR1 SGHVS and CDR2 FQNEAQ. CDR3 length: 16 residues. The CDR3 reads CASSLVRLAIYNEQFF. The CDR3 DNA is TGTGCCAGCAGCTTAGTTAGACTAGCGATTTACAATGAGCAGTTCTTC.

The chain combines TRBV7-8 with TRBJ1-6; D is possibly TRBD1 (6 bases). Per the germline V gene, CDR1 is SGHVS and CDR2 is FQNEAQ. V was cut by 5 bases and J by 5 bases, with 16 bases left in between. This CDR3 region has 16 residues. CDR3 protein: CASSPRGGTNNSPLHF. The CDR3 coding sequence is TGTGCCAGCAGCCCCAGGGGTGGAACCAATAATTCACCCCTCCACTTT.

Only a few counts were recorded for this clonotype. This chain links TRBV20-1 with TRBJ1-2; D gene unclear. The CDR3 contains 15 residues. Trimming removed 1 base at V and 4 bases at J, with 16 bases between. From germline, CDR1 is DFQATT and CDR2 SNEGSKA (reference sequence). The CDR3 DNA reads as TGCAGTGCTAGAGGGGCCATAACTTCAGGCTATGGCTACACCTTC. As protein: CSARGAITSGYGYTF.